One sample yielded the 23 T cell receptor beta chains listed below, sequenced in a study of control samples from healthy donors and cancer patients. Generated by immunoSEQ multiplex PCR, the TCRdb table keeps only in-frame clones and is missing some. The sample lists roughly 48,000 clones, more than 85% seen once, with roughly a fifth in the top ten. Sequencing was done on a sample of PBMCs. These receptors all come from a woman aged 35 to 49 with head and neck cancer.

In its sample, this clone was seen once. The chain's CDR3 is CASSQSKGYYGYTF. The CDR3 nucleotides are TGCGCCAGCAGTCAATCCAAGGGATACTATGGCTACACCTTC. V is TRBV23-1 and J is TRBJ1-2; no clear D gene. TRBV23-1 is filed as an ORF, its function uncertain. Deletions cut 0 bases from V and 3 bases from J, with 8 bases between. The CDR3 consists of 14 residues.

CDR3 sequence reads: CASSYSRAGGYEQYF. The CDR3, as DNA: TGTGCCAGCAGTTACTCACGGGCAGGGGGCTACGAGCAGTACTTC. The chain recombines TRBV6-5 with TRBJ2-7, with 7 bases fitting TRBD1. Looked up from germline, CDR1 is MNHEY and CDR2 is SVGAGI. The V gene end was trimmed by 0 bases and the J gene end by 3 bases; junction bases not matched to a gene: 5. The CDR3 is 15 amino acids.

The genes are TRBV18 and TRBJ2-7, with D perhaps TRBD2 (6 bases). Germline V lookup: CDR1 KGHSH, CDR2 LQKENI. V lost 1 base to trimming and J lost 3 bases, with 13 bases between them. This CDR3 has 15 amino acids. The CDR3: CASSPRPSANYEQYF. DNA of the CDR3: TGTGCCAGCTCACCACGGCCTAGCGCGAACTACGAGCAGTACTTC.

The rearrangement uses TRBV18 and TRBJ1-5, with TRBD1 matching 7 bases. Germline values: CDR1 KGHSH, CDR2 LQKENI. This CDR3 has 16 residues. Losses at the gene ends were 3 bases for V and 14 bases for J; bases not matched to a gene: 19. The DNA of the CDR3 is TGTGCCAGCTCACCCCCAGGGGGTGCAGGGAAGCTAAGTAAGCATTTT. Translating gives CASSPPGGAGKLSKHF.

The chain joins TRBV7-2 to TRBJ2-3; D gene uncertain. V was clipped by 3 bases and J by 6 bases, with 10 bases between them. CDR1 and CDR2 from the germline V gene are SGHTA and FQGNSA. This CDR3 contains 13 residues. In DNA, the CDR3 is TGTGCCAGCAGCTTCTCTCGCGTCGATACGCAGTATTTT. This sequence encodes CASSFSRVDTQYF.

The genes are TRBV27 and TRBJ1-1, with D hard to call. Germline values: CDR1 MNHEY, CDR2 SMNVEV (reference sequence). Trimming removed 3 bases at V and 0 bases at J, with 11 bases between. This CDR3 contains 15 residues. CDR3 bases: TGTGCCAGCAGTTTTAATCAGGTAATGAACACTGAAGCTTTCTTT. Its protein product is CASSFNQVMNTEAFF.

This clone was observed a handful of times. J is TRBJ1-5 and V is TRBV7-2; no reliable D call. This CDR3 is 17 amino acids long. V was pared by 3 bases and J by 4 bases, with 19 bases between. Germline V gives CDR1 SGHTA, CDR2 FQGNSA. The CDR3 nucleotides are TGTGCCAGCAGCTTTGCGCCCGACCGCCTGGAGAATCAGCCCCAGCATTTT. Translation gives CASSFAPDRLENQPQHF.

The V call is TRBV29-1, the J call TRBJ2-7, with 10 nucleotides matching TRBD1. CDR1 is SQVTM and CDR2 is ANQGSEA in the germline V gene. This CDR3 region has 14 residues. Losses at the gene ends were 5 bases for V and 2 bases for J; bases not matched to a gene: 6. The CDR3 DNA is TGCAGCGTTCAACGGGACAGGGGAACCTACGAGCAGTACTTC. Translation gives CSVQRDRGTYEQYF.

CDR3 amino acids: CASKSGQALNQPQHF. In DNA form, the CDR3 reads TGTGCCAGCAAAAGCGGACAGGCTCTCAATCAGCCCCAGCATTTT. The rearrangement joins TRBV2 to TRBJ1-5, with 7 bases that match TRBD1. With V trimmed by 7 bases and J by 3 bases, 9 bases remained unmatched. The CDR3 is made up of 15 amino acids. Germline V gives CDR1 SNHLY, CDR2 FYNNEI.

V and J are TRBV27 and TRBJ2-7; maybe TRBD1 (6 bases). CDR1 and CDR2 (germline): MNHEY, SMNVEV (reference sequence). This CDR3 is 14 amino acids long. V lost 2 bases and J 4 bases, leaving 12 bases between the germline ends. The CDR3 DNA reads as TGTGCCAGCAGTTTAGGGCAGGGGACATACGAGCAGTACTTC. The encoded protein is CASSLGQGTYEQYF.

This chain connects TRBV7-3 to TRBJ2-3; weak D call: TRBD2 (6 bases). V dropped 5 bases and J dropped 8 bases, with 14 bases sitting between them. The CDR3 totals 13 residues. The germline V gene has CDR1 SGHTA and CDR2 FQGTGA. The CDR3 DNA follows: TGTGCCAGCAGCCCGAAAGGAGGGCCTACGCAGTATTTT. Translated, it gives CASSPKGGPTQYF.

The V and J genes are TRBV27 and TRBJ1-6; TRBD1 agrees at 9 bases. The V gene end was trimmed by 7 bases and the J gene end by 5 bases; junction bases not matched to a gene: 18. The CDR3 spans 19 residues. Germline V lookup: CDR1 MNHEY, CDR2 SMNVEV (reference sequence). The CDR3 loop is CASTKDFGQGRHNNSPLHF. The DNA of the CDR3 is TGTGCCAGCACCAAAGACTTTGGACAGGGGCGCCACAATAATTCACCCCTCCACTTT.

The CDR3: CASSRLLRESYEQYF. As DNA, the CDR3 is TGCGCCAGCTCTCGACTCCTGCGGGAGTCCTACGAGCAGTACTTC. The gene calls are TRBV5-1 and TRBJ2-7; 7 bases match TRBD2. V was pared by 7 bases and J by 1 base, with 11 bases of the junction left unmatched. The CDR3 is 15 amino acids. Looked up from germline, CDR1 is SGHRS and CDR2 is YFSETQ.

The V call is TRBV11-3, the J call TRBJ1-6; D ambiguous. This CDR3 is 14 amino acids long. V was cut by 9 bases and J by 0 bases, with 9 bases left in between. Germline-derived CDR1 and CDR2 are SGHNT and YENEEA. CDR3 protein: CASSASSYNSPLHF. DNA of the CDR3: TGTGCCAGTTCAGCAAGCTCCTATAATTCACCCCTCCACTTT.

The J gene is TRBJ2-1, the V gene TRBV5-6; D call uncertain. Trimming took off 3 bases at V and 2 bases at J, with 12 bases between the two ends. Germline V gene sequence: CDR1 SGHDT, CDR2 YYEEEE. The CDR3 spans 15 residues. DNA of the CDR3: TGTGCCAGCAGCTCGCCGGTAGCCGCCTACAATGAGCAGTTCTTC. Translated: CASSSPVAAYNEQFF.

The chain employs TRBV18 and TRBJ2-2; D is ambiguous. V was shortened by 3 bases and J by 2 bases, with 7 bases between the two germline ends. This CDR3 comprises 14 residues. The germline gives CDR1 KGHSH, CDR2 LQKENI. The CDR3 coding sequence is TGTGCCAGCTCACCGGATCTCAACACCGGGGAGCTGTTTTTT. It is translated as CASSPDLNTGELFF. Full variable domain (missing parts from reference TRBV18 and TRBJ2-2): NAGVMQNPRHLVRRRGQEARLRCSPMKGHSHVYWYRQLPEEGLKFMVYLQKENIIDESGMPKERFSAEFPKEGPSILRIQQVVRGDSAAYFCASSPDLNTGELFFGEGSRLTVL.

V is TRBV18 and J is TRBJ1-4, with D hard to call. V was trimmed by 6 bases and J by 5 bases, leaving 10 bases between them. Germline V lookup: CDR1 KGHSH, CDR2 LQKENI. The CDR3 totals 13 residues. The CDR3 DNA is TGTGCCAGCTCCGCCTTTAGGAATGAAAAACTGTTTTTT. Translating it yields CASSAFRNEKLFF.

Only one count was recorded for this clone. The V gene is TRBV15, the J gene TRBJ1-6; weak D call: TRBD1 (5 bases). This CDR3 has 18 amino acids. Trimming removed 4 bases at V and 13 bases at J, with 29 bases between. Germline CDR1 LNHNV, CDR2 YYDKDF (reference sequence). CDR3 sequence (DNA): TGTGCCACCAGCAAATACTCCCCGGAGACAGCAGGAGGGATGCCCCTCCACTTT. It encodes CATSKYSPETAGGMPLHF. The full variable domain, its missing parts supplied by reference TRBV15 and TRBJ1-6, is DAMVIQNPRYQVTQFGKPVTLSCSQTLNHNVMYWYQQKSSQAPKLLFHYYDKDFNNEADTPDNFQSRRPNTSFCFLDIRSPGLGDTAMYLCATSKYSPETAGGMPLHFGNGTRLTVT.

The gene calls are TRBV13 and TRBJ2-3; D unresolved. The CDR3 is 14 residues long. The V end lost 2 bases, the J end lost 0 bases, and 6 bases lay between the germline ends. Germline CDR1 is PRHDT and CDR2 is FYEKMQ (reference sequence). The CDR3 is CASSLWGSTDTQYF. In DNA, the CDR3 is TGTGCCAGCAGCTTATGGGGAAGCACAGATACGCAGTATTTT.

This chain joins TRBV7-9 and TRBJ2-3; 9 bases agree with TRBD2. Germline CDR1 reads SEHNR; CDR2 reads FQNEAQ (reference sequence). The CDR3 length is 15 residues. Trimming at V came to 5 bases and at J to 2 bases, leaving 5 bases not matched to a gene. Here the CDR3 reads CASSPTSGLTDTQYF. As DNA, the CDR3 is TGTGCCAGCAGCCCAACTAGCGGGCTCACAGATACGCAGTATTTT.

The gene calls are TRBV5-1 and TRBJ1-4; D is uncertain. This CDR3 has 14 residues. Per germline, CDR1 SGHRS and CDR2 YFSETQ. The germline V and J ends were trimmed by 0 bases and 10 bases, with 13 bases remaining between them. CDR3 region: CASSLGVATGKLFF. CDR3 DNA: TGCGCCAGCAGCTTGGGGGTTGCGACGGGAAAACTGTTTTTT.

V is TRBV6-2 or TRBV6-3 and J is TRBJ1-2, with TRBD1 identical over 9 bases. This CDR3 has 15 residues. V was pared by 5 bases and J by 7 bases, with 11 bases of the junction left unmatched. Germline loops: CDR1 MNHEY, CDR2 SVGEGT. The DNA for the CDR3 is TGTGCCAGCAGTCCCATCGGGACAGGGATGTTTGGCTACACCTTC. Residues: CASSPIGTGMFGYTF.

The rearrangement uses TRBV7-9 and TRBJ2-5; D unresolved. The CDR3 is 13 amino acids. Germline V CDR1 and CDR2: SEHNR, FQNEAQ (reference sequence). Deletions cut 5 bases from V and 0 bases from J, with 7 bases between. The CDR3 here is CASSVHNQETQYF. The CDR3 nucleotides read TGTGCCAGCAGCGTACACAACCAAGAGACCCAGTACTTC.